The 6 T cell receptor beta chains below come from one sample, sequenced in a study of T-cell memory formation after mild COVID-19. TCRdb processed the 5' RACE reads anew with MiXCR; each CDR3 protein has one entry. This table has some 440,000 distinct CDR3 sequences, nearly 25% appearing once. Material for sequencing was PBMCs or a T cell subset sorted from them (not recorded which). The receptors derive from an adult woman who had mild COVID-19 (a few samples of this study predate the infection). Cell type and time point are not known.

The gene calls are TRBV6-5 and TRBJ2-3, with TRBD2 matching 10 bases. The CDR3 covers 19 residues. Germline V gene sequence: CDR1 MNHEY, CDR2 SVGAGI. The V segment lost 0 bases and the J segment 1 base; nucleotides outside the gene matches: 10. This chain's CDR3 is CASSYSGLAPRNRTDTQYF. CDR3 DNA: TGTGCCAGCAGTTACTCGGGACTAGCGCCGAGGAATCGCACAGATACGCAGTATTTT.

This clonotype was detected a few times. The J gene is TRBJ1-6, the V gene TRBV11-2; unclear D gene. CDR1 SGHAT and CDR2 FQNNGV come from the germline V gene. The CDR3 runs 15 residues. Deletions cut 0 bases from V and 7 bases from J, with 10 bases between. The CDR3 reads CASSLDPAGNSPLHF. DNA for the CDR3: TGTGCCAGCAGCTTAGATCCGGCCGGGAATTCACCCCTCCACTTT.

The V call is TRBV12-3 or TRBV12-4, the J call TRBJ2-5, with D unresolved. V dropped 4 bases and J dropped 3 bases, with 12 bases sitting between them. There are 14 residues in the CDR3. DNA of the CDR3: TGTGCCAGCAGTTCCCACAGCAGAAAAGAGACCCAGTACTTC. This translates into CASSSHSRKETQYF.

The gene calls are TRBV20-1 and TRBJ1-2; D ambiguous. CDR1 and CDR2 (germline): DFQATT, SNEGSKA (reference sequence). The CDR3 has 15 residues. Trimming removed 1 base at V and 8 bases at J, with 20 bases between. This CDR3 reads CSARVTGFGIGGYTF. As DNA, the CDR3 is TGCAGTGCTAGAGTTACCGGCTTTGGGATTGGGGGCTACACCTTC.

V gene TRBV7-3 combines with J gene TRBJ2-2; D gene ambiguous. The V gene's germline CDR1 is SGHTA and CDR2 FQGTGA. This CDR3 comprises 13 residues. V was pared by 2 bases and J by 6 bases, with 7 bases between. The CDR3 DNA sequence: TGTGCCAGCAGCTTATCTAGGGCCGGGGAGCTGTTTTTT. Its translation is CASSLSRAGELFF.

This clonotype was observed at least ten times. The chain links TRBV20-1 to TRBJ1-1; 9 positions agree with TRBD1. CDR1 DFQATT and CDR2 SNEGSKA come from the germline V gene (reference sequence). The CDR3 contains 11 residues. CDR3 bases: TGCAGGGTGACAGGGGGCACTGAAGCTTTCTTT. Protein sequence: CRVTGGTEAFF.